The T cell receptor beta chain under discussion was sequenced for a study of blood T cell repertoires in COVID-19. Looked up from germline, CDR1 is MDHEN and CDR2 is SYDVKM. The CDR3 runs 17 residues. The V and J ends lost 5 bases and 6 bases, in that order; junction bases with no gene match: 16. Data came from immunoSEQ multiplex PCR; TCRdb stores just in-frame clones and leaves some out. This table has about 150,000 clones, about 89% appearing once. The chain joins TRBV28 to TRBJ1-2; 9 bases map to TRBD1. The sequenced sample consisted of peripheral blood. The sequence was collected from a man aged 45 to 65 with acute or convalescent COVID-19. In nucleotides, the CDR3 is TGTGCCAGCAGTATCACGGGACAGGGTTTCGCGAAGAATGGCTACACCTTC. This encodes CASSITGQGFAKNGYTF.